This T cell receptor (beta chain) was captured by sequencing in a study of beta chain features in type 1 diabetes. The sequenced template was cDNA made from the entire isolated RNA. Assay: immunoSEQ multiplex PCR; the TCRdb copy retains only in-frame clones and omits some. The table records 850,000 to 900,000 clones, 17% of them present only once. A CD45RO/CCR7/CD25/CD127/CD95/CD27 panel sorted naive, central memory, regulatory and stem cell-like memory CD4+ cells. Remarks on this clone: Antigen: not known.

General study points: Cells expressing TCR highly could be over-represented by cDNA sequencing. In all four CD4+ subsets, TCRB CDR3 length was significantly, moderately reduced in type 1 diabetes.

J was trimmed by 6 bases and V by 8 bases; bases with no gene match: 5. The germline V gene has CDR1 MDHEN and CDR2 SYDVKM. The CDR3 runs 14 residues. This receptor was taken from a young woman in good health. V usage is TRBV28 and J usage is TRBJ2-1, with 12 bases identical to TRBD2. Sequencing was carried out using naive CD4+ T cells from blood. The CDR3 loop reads CASSRTSGTNEQFF. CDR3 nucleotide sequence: TGTGCCAGCTCAAGGACTAGCGGGACCAATGAGCAGTTCTTC.